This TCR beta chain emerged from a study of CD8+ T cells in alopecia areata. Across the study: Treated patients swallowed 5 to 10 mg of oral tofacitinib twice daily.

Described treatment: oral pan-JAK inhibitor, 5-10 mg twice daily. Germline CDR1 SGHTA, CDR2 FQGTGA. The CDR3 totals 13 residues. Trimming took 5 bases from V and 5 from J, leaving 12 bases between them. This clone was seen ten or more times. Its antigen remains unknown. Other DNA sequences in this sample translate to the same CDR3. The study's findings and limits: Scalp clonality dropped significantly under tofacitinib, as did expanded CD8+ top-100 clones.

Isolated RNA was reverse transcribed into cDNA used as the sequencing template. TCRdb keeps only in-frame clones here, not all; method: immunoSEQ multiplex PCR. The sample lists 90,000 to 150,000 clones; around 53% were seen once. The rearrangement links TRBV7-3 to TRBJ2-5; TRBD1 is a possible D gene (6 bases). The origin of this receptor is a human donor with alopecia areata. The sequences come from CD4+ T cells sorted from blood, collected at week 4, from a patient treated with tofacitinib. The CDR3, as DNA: TGTGCCAGCAGCCCCCAGGGGCGGGAGACCCAGTACTTC. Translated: CASSPQGRETQYF.